The 4 T cell receptor beta chains presented below share a single source sample, sequenced in a study of T cell changes during pregnancy in multiple sclerosis. Here immunoSEQ multiplex PCR was the method, and the copy in TCRdb shows in-frame clones only, minus some. This sample has roughly 59,000 clones, with approximately 94% found just once. Sequencing used CD8+ T cells from peripheral blood mononuclear cells, obtained in the second trimester of pregnancy. All receptors derive from a female donor with multiple sclerosis, enrolled in a pregnancy study.

The gene calls are TRBV29-1 and TRBJ2-1; TRBD2 matches at 12 bases. This CDR3 spans 14 amino acids. Germline V gene lookup returns CDR1 SQVTM and CDR2 ANQGSEA. V dropped 5 bases and J dropped 9; count of bases not matched to a gene: 8. The CDR3 sequence: CSVSSGRVDGEQFF. CDR3 coding DNA: TGCAGCGTTTCTAGCGGGAGGGTTGATGGTGAGCAGTTCTTC.

The chain combines TRBV11-2 with TRBJ1-1; 8 bases agree with TRBD1. CDR3 length equals 16 residues. Unmatched junction bases numbered 9, after V lost 5 bases and J lost 1 base. Germline lookup yields CDR1 SGHAT and CDR2 FQNNGV. The CDR3 sequence: CASSPRQGIKNTEAFF. CDR3 nucleotide sequence: TGTGCCAGCAGCCCCAGACAGGGGATAAAGAACACTGAAGCTTTCTTT.

CDR3 amino acids: CASSKQGYTGELFF. For the CDR3, the DNA is TGTGCCAGCAGCAAACAGGGGTACACCGGGGAGCTGTTTTTT. V usage is TRBV21-1 and J usage is TRBJ2-2; TRBD1, as called in the table, went unchecked against the DNA. TRBV21-1 is recorded as a pseudogene. The CDR3 has 14 amino acids.

The CDR3 spells CAIRAGTSMNTEAFF. The CDR3 nucleotides are TGTGCCATCAGGGCCGGGACAAGCATGAACACTGAAGCTTTCTTT. V and J are TRBV10-3 and TRBJ1-1; maybe TRBD1 (6 bases). V was trimmed by 6 bases and J by 0 bases, leaving 14 bases between them. This CDR3 region has 15 residues. In germline, CDR1 is ENHRY, CDR2 SYGVKD.